This passage covers 5 T cell receptor beta chains from one sample sequenced in a study of blood T cell repertoires in COVID-19. Here immunoSEQ multiplex PCR was the method, and the copy in TCRdb shows in-frame clones only, minus some. The sample carries some 250,000 clones, about 80% recorded once. Sequencing was done on a sample of peripheral blood. All receptors derive from a man aged 30 to 45 who had recovered from COVID-19.

V and J are TRBV7-2 and TRBJ1-5; tentatively, D is TRBD1 (5 bases). The CDR3 runs to 15 residues. Germline lookup yields CDR1 SGHTA and CDR2 FQGNSA. Trimming removed 5 bases from V and 4 bases from J, with 15 bases in between. The CDR3: CASSQGVQPNQPQHF. DNA of the CDR3: TGTGCCAGCAGCCAAGGGGTACAACCTAATCAGCCCCAGCATTTT.

This clone was counted between two and nine times. The chain couples TRBV5-1 to TRBJ1-6, with D hard to call. CDR3 size: 15 residues. Germline CDR1 SGHRS, CDR2 YFSETQ. Trimming removed 3 bases from V and 8 bases from J, with 15 bases in between. The CDR3 DNA reads as TGCGCCAGCAGCTCCAGCGATGGGTCGGATTCACCCCTCCACTTT. Translation gives CASSSSDGSDSPLHF.

The chain carries TRBV19 and TRBJ1-1; TRBD1 matches at 7 bases. The ends lost 7 bases at V and 8 bases at J; junction bases unmatched: 13. The germline gives CDR1 LNHDA, CDR2 SQIVND (reference sequence). This CDR3 contains 14 residues. Here the CDR3 reads CASTPVQGSTEAFF. CDR3 sequence (DNA): TGTGCCAGTACTCCCGTACAGGGGTCAACCGAAGCTTTCTTT.

V gene TRBV5-4 combines with J gene TRBJ1-3; D might be TRBD1 (5 bases). V was cut by 1 base and J by 2 bases, with 10 bases left in between. The CDR3 loop spans 15 amino acids. CDR1 and CDR2 (germline): SGHNT, YYREEE (reference sequence). DNA of the CDR3: TGTGCCAGCAGCTTGATGACAGCTGCTGGAAACACCATATATTTT. This sequence encodes CASSLMTAAGNTIYF. Complete variable domain (other parts from reference TRBV5-4 and TRBJ1-3): ETGVTQSPTHLIKTRGQQVTLRCSSQSGHNTVSWYQQALGQGPQFIFQYYREEENGRGNFPPRFSGLQFPNYSSELNVNALELDDSALYLCASSLMTAAGNTIYFGEGSWLTVV.

CDR3: CATSDGLFTNTGELFF. The DNA for the CDR3 is TGTGCCACCAGTGATGGTCTATTCACGAACACCGGGGAGCTGTTTTTT. V gene TRBV24-1 combines with J gene TRBJ2-2; no firm D call. Trimming removed 3 bases from V and 0 bases from J, with 10 bases in between. The germline CDR1 and CDR2 sequences are KGHDR and SFDVKD. CDR3 length: 16 amino acids.